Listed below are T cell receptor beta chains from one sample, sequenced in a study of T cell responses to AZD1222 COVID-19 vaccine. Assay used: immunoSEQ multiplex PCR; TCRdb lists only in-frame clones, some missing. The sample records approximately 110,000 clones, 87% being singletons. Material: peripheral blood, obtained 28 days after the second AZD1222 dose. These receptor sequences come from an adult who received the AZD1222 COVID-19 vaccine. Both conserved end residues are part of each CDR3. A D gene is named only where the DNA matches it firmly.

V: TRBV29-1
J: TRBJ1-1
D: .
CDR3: CSGSLGALNTEAFF

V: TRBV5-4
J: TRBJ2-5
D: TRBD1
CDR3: CASSPRAGGQETQYF

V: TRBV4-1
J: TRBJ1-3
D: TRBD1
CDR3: CASSRFGTGGGNTIYF

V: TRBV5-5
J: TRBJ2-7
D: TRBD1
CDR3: CASSSNRGRFYEQYF

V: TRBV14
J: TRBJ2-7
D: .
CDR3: CASSQENWYYEQYF

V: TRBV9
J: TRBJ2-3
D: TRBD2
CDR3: CASQREEYTDTQYF

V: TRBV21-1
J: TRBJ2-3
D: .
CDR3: CASSKKTTDTQYF

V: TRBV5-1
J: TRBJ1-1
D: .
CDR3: CASSFGSQGRNTEAFF

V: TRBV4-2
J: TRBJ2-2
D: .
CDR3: CASSPEDGDRELFF

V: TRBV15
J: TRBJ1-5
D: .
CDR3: CATSRDYRILNSNQPQHF

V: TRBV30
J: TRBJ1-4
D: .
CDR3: CAWSEPATSVEKLFF

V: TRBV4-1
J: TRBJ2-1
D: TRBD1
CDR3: CASSQAGQGIFNEQFF

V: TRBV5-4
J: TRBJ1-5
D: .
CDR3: CASSRTANQPQHF

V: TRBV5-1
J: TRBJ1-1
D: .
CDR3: CASSSQGRTEAFF

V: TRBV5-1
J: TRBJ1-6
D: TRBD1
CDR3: CASSLGQGGNSPLHF

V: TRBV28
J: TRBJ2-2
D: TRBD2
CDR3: CASLVREHGELFF

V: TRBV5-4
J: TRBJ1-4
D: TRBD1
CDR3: CASSLAGQGNEKLFF

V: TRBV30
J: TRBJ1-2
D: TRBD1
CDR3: CAGGRGFTNYGYTF

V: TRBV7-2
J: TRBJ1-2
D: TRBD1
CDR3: CASSPDRGFGGYTF

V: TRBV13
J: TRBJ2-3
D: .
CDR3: CASSLGPLAGSDTQYF

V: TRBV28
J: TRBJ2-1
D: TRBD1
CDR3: CASRGTGFTSYNEQFF

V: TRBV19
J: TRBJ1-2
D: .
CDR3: CASSIDPGTSGYTF

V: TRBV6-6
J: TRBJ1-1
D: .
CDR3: CASSSPDRNTEAFF